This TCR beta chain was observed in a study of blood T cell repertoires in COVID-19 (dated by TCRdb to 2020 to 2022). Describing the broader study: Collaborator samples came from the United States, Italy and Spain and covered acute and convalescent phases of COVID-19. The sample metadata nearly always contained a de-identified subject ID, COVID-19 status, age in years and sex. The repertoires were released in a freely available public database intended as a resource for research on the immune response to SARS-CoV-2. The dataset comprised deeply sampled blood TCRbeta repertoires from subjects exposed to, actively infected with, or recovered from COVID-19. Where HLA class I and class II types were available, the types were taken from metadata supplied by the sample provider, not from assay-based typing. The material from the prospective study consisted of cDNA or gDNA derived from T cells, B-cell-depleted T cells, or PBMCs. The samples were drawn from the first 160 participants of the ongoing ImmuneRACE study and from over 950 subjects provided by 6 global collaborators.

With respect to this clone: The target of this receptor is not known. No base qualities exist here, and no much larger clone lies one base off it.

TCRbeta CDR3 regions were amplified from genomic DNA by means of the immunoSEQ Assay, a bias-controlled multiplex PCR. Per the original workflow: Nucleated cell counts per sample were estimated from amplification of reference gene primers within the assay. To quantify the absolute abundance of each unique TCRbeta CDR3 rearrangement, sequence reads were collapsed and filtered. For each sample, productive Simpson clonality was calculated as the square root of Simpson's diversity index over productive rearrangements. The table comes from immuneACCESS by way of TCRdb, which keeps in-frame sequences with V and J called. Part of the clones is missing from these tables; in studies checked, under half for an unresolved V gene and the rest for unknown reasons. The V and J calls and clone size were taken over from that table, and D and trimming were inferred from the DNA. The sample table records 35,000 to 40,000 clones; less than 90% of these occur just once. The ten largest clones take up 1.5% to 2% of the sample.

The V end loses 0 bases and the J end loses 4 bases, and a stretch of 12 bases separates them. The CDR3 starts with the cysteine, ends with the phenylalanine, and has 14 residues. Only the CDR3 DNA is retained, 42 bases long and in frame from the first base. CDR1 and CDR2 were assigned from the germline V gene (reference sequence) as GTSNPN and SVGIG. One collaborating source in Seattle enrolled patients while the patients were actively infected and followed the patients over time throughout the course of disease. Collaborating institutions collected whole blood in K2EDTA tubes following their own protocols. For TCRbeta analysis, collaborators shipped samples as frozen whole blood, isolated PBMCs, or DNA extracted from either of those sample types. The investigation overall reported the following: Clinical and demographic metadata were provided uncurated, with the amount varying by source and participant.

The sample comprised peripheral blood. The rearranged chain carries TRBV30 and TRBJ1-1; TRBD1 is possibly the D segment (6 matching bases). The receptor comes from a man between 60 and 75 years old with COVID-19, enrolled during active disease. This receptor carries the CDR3 CAWSVLLGGTEAFF. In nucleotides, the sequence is TGTGCCTGGAGTGTACTTTTAGGGGGCACTGAAGCTTTCTTT.